The text below deals with one TCR beta chain. Its target is not known. The PCR employed 60 Vbeta primers together with 13 Jbeta primers. Some clones are missing from TCRdb's copy, which holds only in-frame ones; the method was immunoSEQ multiplex PCR. The sample carries 150,000 to 200,000 clones, approximately 86% recorded once. This sample was taken from a study of cytomegalovirus exposure and HLA in healthy donors. Notes on the study in general: The authors enumerated 180 or so TCR beta chains as linked to cytomegalovirus.

CDR1 and CDR2 (germline): SGHDT, YYEEEE. The CDR3 consists of 15 residues. V shed 2 bases and J 4 bases; nucleotides not matched to a gene: 5. The chain has TRBV5-6 and TRBJ2-5; TRBD1 agrees at 10 bases. The receptor was derived from a woman aged 18-35 years in good health and CMV-seronegative. Material: PBMCs. This CDR3 reads CASSFGDRGSETQYF. The CDR3 DNA sequence: TGTGCCAGCAGCTTCGGGGACAGGGGATCAGAGACCCAGTACTTC.